This T cell receptor beta chain was recovered during a study of CD8 T cells in ankylosing spondylitis. It was by quantitative 5'-RACE with molecular barcodes that TCR beta libraries were made. Each CDR3 protein gets one entry after TCRdb re-called the 5' RACE reads with MiXCR. The table records fewer than 350,000 distinct CDR3 sequences, roughly 12% of them present only once. This clonotype has a count of ten or more. The antigen is undetermined. The germline V gene encodes CDR1 DFQATT and CDR2 SNEGSKA (reference sequence). Trimming removed 0 bases from V and 4 bases from J, with 12 bases in between. This CDR3 is built from 14 residues. Study findings and constraints: Clones tied to disease were said to be significantly enriched in matched ankylosing spondylitis synovial fluid. Earlier literature documents some of the motif variants in reactive arthritis synovial fluid and blood. In peripheral blood, disease-linked CD8+ clones occurred at relatively low frequencies.

The origin of this receptor is a female donor with ankylosing spondylitis or in good health (not recorded which). Sequenced input: blood, either unsorted or a sorted T cell fraction (not recorded which). The chain uses TRBV20-1 and TRBJ1-1, with D unresolved. The CDR3 sequence is CSARDLGKGTEAFF. The CDR3, as DNA: TGCAGTGCTAGAGATTTAGGGAAGGGCACTGAAGCTTTCTTT.